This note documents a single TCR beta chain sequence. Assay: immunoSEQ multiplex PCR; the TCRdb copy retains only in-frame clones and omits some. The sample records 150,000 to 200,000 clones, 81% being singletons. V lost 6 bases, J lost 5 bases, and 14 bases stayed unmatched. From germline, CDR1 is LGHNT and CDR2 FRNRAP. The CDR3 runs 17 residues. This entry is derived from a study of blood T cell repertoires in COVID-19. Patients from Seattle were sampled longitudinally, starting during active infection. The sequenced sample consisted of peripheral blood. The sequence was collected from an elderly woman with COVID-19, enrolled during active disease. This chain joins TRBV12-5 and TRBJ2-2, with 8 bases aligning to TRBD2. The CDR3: CASGIHSGSLGTGELFF. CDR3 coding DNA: TGTGCTAGTGGGATACACAGCGGGAGCCTAGGGACCGGGGAGCTGTTTTTT.